Detailed here is one TCR beta chain. Its cognate antigen is unknown. From germline, CDR1 is KGHSH and CDR2 LQKENI. This CDR3 is 14 amino acids long. The data are from a study of graft-versus-host responses after intestinal transplantation. Sequencing was performed with immunoSEQ multiplex PCR; in TCRdb, only in-frame clones are kept and a portion is missing. The data contain tens of thousands of clones, less than 95% of them seen just once; the ten biggest clones take up roughly 0.17%. The starting material was unstimulated CD4+ T cells sorted from spleen or lymph node cells, obtained before transplant. The V and J genes are TRBV18 and TRBJ2-5; 11 bases line up with TRBD2. The DNA end lines up better with TRBJ2-7; the J call may be wrong. The source of this sequence is a human donor who was the organ donor for an intestinal transplant. The CDR3 DNA sequence: TGTGCCAGCTCACCACCCGGGACTAGCGGCGAGCAGTACTTC. Translation: CASSPPGTSGEQYF.